The 15 T cell receptor beta chains below were found in one sample sequenced in a study of human T cells and chemical hapten exposure. Blood, whole and unfractionated, served as the source for total RNA extraction. TCRdb passed the 5' RACE reads through MiXCR, listing each CDR3 protein once. In the table there are over 95,000 distinct CDR3 sequences, around 20% of which are singletons. The receptors originated from a human donor in good health.

The rearrangement links TRBV15 to TRBJ2-1; TRBD2 matches 12 bases. Germline CDR1 and CDR2: LNHNV and YYDKDF (reference sequence). The CDR3 covers 17 residues. V gave up 5 bases and J gave up 3 bases; unmatched junction bases: 8. CDR3 protein: CATSGDGLAGFYNEQFF. Written as DNA, the CDR3 is TGTGCCACCAGCGGCGATGGACTAGCGGGATTCTACAATGAGCAGTTCTTC.

The chain couples TRBV23-1 to TRBJ1-4; D is perhaps TRBD1 (6 bases). TRBV23-1 is an ORF; its function is uncertain. Trimming left V 4 bases short and J 11 bases short, with 14 bases between. The CDR3 is 13 residues long. CDR3 DNA sequence: TGCGCCAGCAGTCCCCCGGGGGACAAGAAACTGTTTTTT. Amino acid sequence: CASSPPGDKKLFF.

The chain links TRBV6-5 to TRBJ2-1; TRBD2 might be the D (6 bases). Germline values: CDR1 MNHEY, CDR2 SVGAGI. With 6 bases removed from V and 8 bases from J, the gap between germline ends came to 17 bases. The CDR3 covers 14 residues. The CDR3, as DNA: TGTGCCAGCAGGAGACTAGGAAGCGTCGATGAGCAGTTCTTC. Its translation is CASRRLGSVDEQFF.

The chain has TRBV3-1 and TRBJ1-1; possible D gene TRBD1, 5 bases. Germline V CDR1 and CDR2: LGHDT, YNNKEL (reference sequence). V gave up 2 bases and J gave up 8 bases, with 15 bases separating them. The length of the CDR3 is 14 residues. CDR3 nucleotides: TGTGCCAGCAGCCAATTAGGGGTGGCGAGAGAAGCTTTCTTT. This gives the protein CASSQLGVAREAFF. The full variable domain, in which reference TRBV3-1 and TRBJ1-1 provide the parts outside the CDR3, is DTAVSQTPKYLVTQMGNDKSIKCEQNLGHDTMYWYKQDSKKFLKIMFSYNNKELIINETVPNRFSPKSPDKAHLNLHINSLELGDSAVYFCASSQLGVAREAFFGQGTRLTVV.

This clonotype was picked up a small number of times. The chain couples TRBV18 to TRBJ1-4, with D uncertain. Germline-derived CDR1 and CDR2 are KGHSH and LQKENI. CDR3 length: 15 amino acids. Between the trimmed V and J ends, which lost 2 bases and 5 bases, there was a span of 12 bases. The CDR3 DNA sequence: TGTGCCAGCTCACCAGAAGGAGGGCCCAATGAAAAACTGTTTTTT. Translating gives CASSPEGGPNEKLFF.

The chain joins TRBV27 to TRBJ2-5, with D perhaps being TRBD1 or TRBD2 (5 bases each). Germline CDR1 reads MNHEY; CDR2 reads SMNVEV (reference sequence). This CDR3 is built from 14 residues. Trimming took off 1 base at V and 4 bases at J, with 10 bases between the two ends. The CDR3 bases are TGTGCCAGCAGTTTATGGGGGTTAAGAGAGACCCAGTACTTC. Protein sequence: CASSLWGLRETQYF.

In its sample, this clonotype was seen a few times. The V call is TRBV7-9, the J call TRBJ1-4, with no clear D. The length of the CDR3 is 17 residues. Trimming cost V 1 base and J 8 bases, with 20 bases left between them. Per the germline V gene, CDR1 is SEHNR and CDR2 is FQNEAQ (reference sequence). CDR3 coding DNA: TGTGCCAGCAGCTTAGGGCATTGGAGTGTCGGGCTCGAAAAACTGTTTTTT. Its translation is CASSLGHWSVGLEKLFF.

The chain carries TRBV14 and TRBJ2-3, with D possibly being TRBD2 (6 bases). This CDR3 contains 17 residues. Germline V lookup: CDR1 SGHDN, CDR2 FVKESK. V was clipped by 0 bases and J by 2 bases, with 15 bases between them. In nucleotides, the CDR3 is TGTGCCAGCAGCCAAGATGGGAGGAGGAGCTACACAGATACGCAGTATTTT. Protein product: CASSQDGRRSYTDTQYF.

The rearrangement joins TRBV27 to TRBJ2-7, with D tentatively TRBD2 (5 bases). Germline V CDR1 and CDR2: MNHEY, SMNVEV (reference sequence). The germline V and J ends were trimmed by 6 bases and 6 bases, with 12 bases remaining between them. This CDR3 region has 12 residues. CDR3 amino acids: CASSSAAREQYF. In DNA, the CDR3 is TGTGCCAGCAGCTCAGCGGCCCGCGAGCAGTACTTC.

The sample holds a few counts of this clonotype. The genes are TRBV24-1 and TRBJ2-1; D gene unclear. V was shortened by 9 bases and J by 0 bases, with 14 bases between the two germline ends. From germline, CDR1 is KGHDR and CDR2 SFDVKD. The CDR3 has 15 residues. The CDR3 loop is CATRKLLDSYNEQFF. The CDR3 bases are TGTGCCACCCGGAAATTACTGGACTCCTACAATGAGCAGTTCTTC.

The sample holds many counts of this clonotype. The chain combines TRBV5-1 with TRBJ1-4; a possible D gene is TRBD1 (5 bases). Germline V CDR1 and CDR2: SGHRS, YFSETQ. This CDR3 region has 17 residues. V was pared by 5 bases and J by 4 bases, with 21 bases between. CDR3 loop: CASSKRQPPEINEKLFF. The CDR3, as DNA: TGCGCCAGCAGTAAAAGACAGCCGCCGGAGATTAATGAAAAACTGTTTTTT.

This clonotype showed up just a few times. The rearrangement uses TRBV27 and TRBJ1-1; D remains unclear. Germline V gene sequence: CDR1 MNHEY, CDR2 SMNVEV (reference sequence). The V end lost 5 bases, the J end lost 0 bases, and 16 bases lay between the germline ends. This CDR3 is built from 16 residues. For the CDR3, the DNA is TGTGCCAGCAGTCCCCGAAACTCCCTCATGAACACTGAAGCTTTCTTT. Protein: CASSPRNSLMNTEAFF.

CDR3 residues: CASSPQGGLNTEAFF. DNA of the CDR3: TGTGCCAGCAGCCCCCAAGGGGGATTGAACACTGAAGCTTTCTTT. J is TRBJ1-1 and V is TRBV4-2; a weak D match, TRBD1 (6 bases). This CDR3 is 15 amino acids long. Germline lookup yields CDR1 LGHNA and CDR2 YNFKEQ. V shed 4 bases and J shed 0 bases, with 12 bases lying between them.

The chain has TRBV5-1 and TRBJ2-3, with D perhaps matching TRBD2 (5 bases). Germline CDR1 and CDR2: SGHRS and YFSETQ. Trimming shortened V by 0 bases and J by 3 bases, and 11 bases separated the two germline ends. The CDR3 loop spans 15 amino acids. CDR3 sequence (DNA): TGCGCCAGCAGCTTGGCCCTAGGAGGAACAGATACGCAGTATTTT. It translates to CASSLALGGTDTQYF.

This clonotype has more than one count but fewer than ten. The chain employs TRBV5-1 and TRBJ2-6, with TRBD1 identical over 7 bases. With V trimmed by 7 bases and J by 0 bases, 7 bases remained unmatched. From germline, CDR1 is SGHRS and CDR2 YFSETQ. This CDR3 spans 16 amino acids. The CDR3 DNA reads as TGCGCCAGCCTGACAGGGCCTAGCTCTGGGGCCAACGTCCTGACTTTC. This translates into CASLTGPSSGANVLTF. Based on the CDR3 plus reference TRBV5-1 and TRBJ2-6, the full variable domain is KAGVTQTPRYLIKTRGQQVTLSCSPISGHRSVSWYQQTPGQGLQFLFEYFSETQRNKGNFPGRFSGRQFSNSRSEMNVSTLELGDSALYLCASLTGPSSGANVLTFGAGSRLTVL.